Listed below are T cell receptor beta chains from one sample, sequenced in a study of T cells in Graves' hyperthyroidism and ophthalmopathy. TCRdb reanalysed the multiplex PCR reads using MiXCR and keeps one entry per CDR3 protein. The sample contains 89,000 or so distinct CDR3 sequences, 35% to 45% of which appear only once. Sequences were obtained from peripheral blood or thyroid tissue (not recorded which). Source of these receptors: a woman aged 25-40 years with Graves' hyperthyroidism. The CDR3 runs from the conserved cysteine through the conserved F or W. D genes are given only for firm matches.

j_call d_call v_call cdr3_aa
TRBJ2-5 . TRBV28 CATDHRPEEETQYF
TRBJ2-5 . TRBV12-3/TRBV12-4 CASSFHGAQETQYF
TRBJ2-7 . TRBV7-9 CASSFDCTYEQYF
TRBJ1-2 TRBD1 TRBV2 CASRPGTGEAYGYTF
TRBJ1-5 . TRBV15 CATSGGTPYEQGGNQPQHF
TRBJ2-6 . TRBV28 CASSFNSQGGWANVLTF
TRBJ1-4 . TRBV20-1 CSANLGRGMEKLFF
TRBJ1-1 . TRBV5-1 CASTGVGTGRRRAFF
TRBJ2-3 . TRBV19 CASCPGNGDTQYF
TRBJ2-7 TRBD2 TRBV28 CASSPPVLAGGINEQYF
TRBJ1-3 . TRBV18 CASSPLTTEGNTIYF
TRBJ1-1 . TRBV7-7 CASRDGAVNTEAFF
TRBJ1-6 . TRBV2 CASSDPSGSSGVESPLHF
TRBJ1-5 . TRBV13 CASSLGGRGDSNQPQHF
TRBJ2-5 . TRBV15 CATSRSIQETQYF
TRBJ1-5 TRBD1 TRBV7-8 CASSHTQGGDLGQPQHF
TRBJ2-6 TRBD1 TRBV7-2 CASSRPGQAYSGANVLTF
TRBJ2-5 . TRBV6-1 CASAGTQYF
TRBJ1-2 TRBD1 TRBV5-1 CASSQNTGGGYTF
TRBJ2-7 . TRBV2 CASSSRGSYEQYF
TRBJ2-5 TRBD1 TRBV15 CATSSGTEETQYF
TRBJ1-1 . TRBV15 CATSRKTANTEAFF
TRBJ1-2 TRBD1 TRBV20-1 CSARRQGGYGYTF
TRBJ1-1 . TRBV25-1 CASSESGQAGAAFF
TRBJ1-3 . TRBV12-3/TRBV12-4 CASSLRASGNTIYF
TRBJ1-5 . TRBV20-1 CSAMGDNQPQHF
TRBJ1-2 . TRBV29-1 CSVEVQGSTYGYTF
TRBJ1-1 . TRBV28 CASSLYGQNTEAFF
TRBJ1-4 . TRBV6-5 CASSYSSSGGGANEKLFF
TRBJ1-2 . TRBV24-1 CATSDSKRGYTF
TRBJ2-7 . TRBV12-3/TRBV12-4 CASSFIAYEQYF
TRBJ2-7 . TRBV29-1 CSVRGGFSYEQYF
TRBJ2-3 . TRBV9 CASSGGQSSITDTQCF
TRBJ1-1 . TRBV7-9 CASSLGTNTEAFF
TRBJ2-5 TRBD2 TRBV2 CASSPGRRLAGGPTETQYF
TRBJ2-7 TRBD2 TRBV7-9 CASSRLAAYEQYF
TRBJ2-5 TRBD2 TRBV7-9 CASSSGTSGSTGETQYF
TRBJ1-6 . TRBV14 CASSQAGRSPLHF
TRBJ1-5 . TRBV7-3 CASSLTAGKGGEQPQHF
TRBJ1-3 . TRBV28 CASSSLGRGNTIYF
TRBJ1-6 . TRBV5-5 CASSLALGNANSPLHF
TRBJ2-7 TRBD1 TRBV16 CASSQWDPGTGFGYEQYF